The text below deals with one TCR beta chain. As yet, its antigen is unknown. These data originate in a study of T cells after yellow fever vaccination. Broader study findings: Secondary responses were weaker yet peaked faster, day 5 versus 15. Post-booster repertoires again held most primary-vaccination clones (approximately 96% CD4, just under 90% CD8). Some clonotypes, a small share, were shared between CD4 and CD8 compartments.

The 5'RACE template-switching step produced TCR cDNA and added a universal primer site and UMIs. TCRdb redid the calling of the 5' RACE reads with MiXCR, one entry per CDR3 protein. The sample lists about 630,000 distinct CDR3 sequences, around an eighth seen once, with 14% to 15% in the top ten. This CDR3 is built from 16 residues. Germline loops: CDR1 SGHKS, CDR2 YYEKEE (reference sequence). V was pared by 6 bases and J by 5 bases, with 23 bases between. The source of this sequence is a man younger than 45 who received the YFV17D yellow fever vaccine. This chain joins TRBV5-5 and TRBJ2-5; D is unclear. This material consisted of PBMCs, taken on the day of the yellow fever booster vaccination. The CDR3: CASIPMRTTNRETQYF. CDR3 DNA sequence: TGTGCCAGCATCCCTATGAGGACCACCAACCGGGAGACCCAGTACTTC. The variable domain in full, completed from reference TRBV5-5 and TRBJ2-5, reads DAGVTQSPTHLIKTRGQQVTLRCSPISGHKSVSWYQQVLGQGPQFIFQYYEKEERGRGNFPDRFSARQFPNYSSELNVNALLLGDSALYLCASIPMRTTNRETQYFGPGTRLLVL.